Below are 16 T cell receptor beta chains sequenced from a single sample in a study of OX40 agonist ivuxolimab in advanced cancers. Produced via immunoSEQ multiplex PCR; TCRdb's table is partial and in-frame only. This table holds almost 70,000 clones, about 89% found once. Sequencing was performed on CD4+ or CD8+ T cells sorted from blood, taken in a trial of the OX40 agonist ivuxolimab. Receptors were obtained from an adult with an advanced solid tumor such as melanoma, head and neck, liver or kidney cancer.

This sequence joins TRBV5-5 and TRBJ1-1; D is unresolved. The V end lost 0 bases, the J end lost 1 base, and 7 bases lay between the germline ends. Germline loops: CDR1 SGHKS, CDR2 YYEKEE (reference sequence). The CDR3 runs 14 residues. This CDR3 is CASSLDWANTEAFF. CDR3 DNA: TGTGCCAGCAGCTTGGATTGGGCGAACACTGAAGCTTTCTTT.

V and J are TRBV20-1 and TRBJ2-3, with unresolved D. Germline-derived CDR1 and CDR2 are DFQATT and SNEGSKA (reference sequence). The CDR3 loop spans 11 amino acids. Trimming pared 1 base from V and 3 bases from J, leaving 2 bases between. The CDR3 loop reads CSARATDTQYF. CDR3 coding DNA: TGCAGTGCTAGAGCTACAGATACGCAGTATTTT.

The chain is built from TRBV27 and TRBJ2-7; 11 bases fit TRBD2. The germline V gene has CDR1 MNHEY and CDR2 SMNVEV (reference sequence). The trim removed 5 bases at V and 3 bases at J, leaving 6 bases unmatched. There are 15 residues in the CDR3. The CDR3 DNA is TGTGCCAGCAGTCACCCTGGGACTAGCGGCTACGAGCAGTACTTC. Its translation is CASSHPGTSGYEQYF.

J is TRBJ2-7 and V is TRBV30; TRBD1 agrees at 7 bases. V was pared by 4 bases and J by 3 bases, with 9 bases of the junction left unmatched. This CDR3 region has 14 residues. Germline lookup yields CDR1 GTSNPN and CDR2 SVGIG (reference sequence). The CDR3 protein is CAWNPKDRLYEQYF. CDR3 DNA: TGTGCCTGGAATCCCAAGGACAGGCTCTACGAGCAGTACTTC.

This chain uses TRBV6-5 with TRBJ1-4; D not resolved. V lost 6 bases and J lost 0, with 5 bases in between. The CDR3 is 13 residues long. Per germline, CDR1 MNHEY and CDR2 SVGAGI. The CDR3, as DNA: TGTGCCAGCAGCTCCTCAACTAATGAAAAACTGTTTTTT. Residues: CASSSSTNEKLFF.

V usage is TRBV7-9 and J usage is TRBJ2-6; D may be TRBD1 (6 bases). Trimming removed 3 bases from V and 2 bases from J, with 8 bases in between. The germline gives CDR1 SEHNR, CDR2 FQNEAQ (reference sequence). This CDR3 region has 15 residues. The CDR3 sequence: CASSFQGTGANVLTF. The CDR3 DNA reads TGTGCCAGCAGCTTCCAGGGGACTGGGGCCAACGTCCTGACTTTC.

This rearrangement joins TRBV5-6 to TRBJ1-1; D is undetermined. The ends were cut back, 2 bases at V and 1 base at J, with 6 bases in the middle. CDR3 length equals 13 residues. Germline CDR1 is SGHDT and CDR2 is YYEEEE. For the CDR3, the DNA is TGTGCCAGCAGCTTAGGGTGGAACACTGAAGCTTTCTTT. This codes for CASSLGWNTEAFF.

This chain links TRBV19 with TRBJ1-1; TRBD1 aligns across 8 bases. Losses at the gene ends were 5 bases for V and 3 bases for J; bases not matched to a gene: 8. Germline V CDR1 and CDR2: LNHDA, SQIVND (reference sequence). CDR3 length: 15 amino acids. CDR3 protein: CASSLTGAPDTEAFF. DNA for the CDR3: TGTGCCAGTAGTCTGACAGGGGCTCCGGACACTGAAGCTTTCTTT.

V is TRBV28 and J is TRBJ2-2; TRBD1 matches at 8 bases. CDR1 and CDR2 (germline): MDHEN, SYDVKM. The ends lost 4 bases at V and 2 bases at J; junction bases unmatched: 6. This CDR3 has 16 residues. The CDR3 region is CASSSPGTGNTGELFF. CDR3 coding DNA: TGTGCCAGCAGTTCCCCGGGGACAGGCAACACCGGGGAGCTGTTTTTT.

Here the CDR3 DNA reads TGTGCCAGTAGTCCGAGGACTAGCGGGAGGACCGGGGAGCTGTTTTTT. Protein sequence: CASSPRTSGRTGELFF. The genes are TRBV19 and TRBJ2-2; 14 nucleotides match TRBD2. V dropped 5 bases and J dropped 5; count of bases not matched to a gene: 4. The V gene's germline CDR1 is LNHDA and CDR2 SQIVND (reference sequence). This CDR3 region has 16 residues.

Written as DNA, the CDR3 is TGCGCCAGCAGCTCCCCCGGGGCAGGGGGAATCTACGAGCAGTACTTC. Protein: CASSSPGAGGIYEQYF. The chain carries TRBV5-1 and TRBJ2-7; 7 positions agree with TRBD1. This CDR3 region has 16 residues. The germline V gene encodes CDR1 SGHRS and CDR2 YFSETQ. Unmatched junction bases numbered 12, after V lost 3 bases and J lost 3 bases.

The chain uses TRBV2 and TRBJ2-2; D gene uncertain. This CDR3 has 13 amino acids. In germline, CDR1 is SNHLY, CDR2 FYNNEI. V was pared by 2 bases and J by 4 bases, with 5 bases between. CDR3 bases: TGTGCCAGCAGTGAATGGAGCACCGGGGAGCTGTTTTTT. This encodes CASSEWSTGELFF.

The rearrangement links TRBV19 to TRBJ2-5; 7 bases fit TRBD1. With V trimmed by 5 bases and J by 5 bases, 8 bases remained unmatched. The CDR3 sequence is 14 residues long. Germline V CDR1 and CDR2: LNHDA, SQIVND (reference sequence). CDR3 residues: CASSSGQEGETQYF. The CDR3 DNA follows: TGTGCCAGTAGTTCCGGACAGGAAGGGGAGACCCAGTACTTC.

The chain recombines TRBV6-6 with TRBJ1-5, with TRBD1 identical over 8 bases. From germline, CDR1 is MNHNY and CDR2 SVGAGI (reference sequence). V shed 6 bases and J 3 bases; nucleotides not matched to a gene: 7. This CDR3 comprises 15 residues. The CDR3 DNA is TGTGCCAGCAGAGTAAGACAGGGGTACAATCAGCCCCAGCATTTT. Translating gives CASRVRQGYNQPQHF.

Here the CDR3 DNA reads TGTGCCAGCAGCGTGAAGGGGGCTAATGAAAAACTGTTTTTT. It translates to CASSVKGANEKLFF. This chain joins TRBV9 and TRBJ1-4, with D tentatively TRBD1 (6 bases). This CDR3 has 14 residues. Trimming cost V 2 bases and J 3 bases, with 8 bases left between them. Germline CDR1 SGDLS, CDR2 YYNGEE.

The rearrangement uses TRBV10-3 and TRBJ2-5, with D maybe TRBD1 (5 bases). The J call may be incorrect, as the DNA end agrees better with TRBJ2-7. CDR1 and CDR2 from the germline V gene are ENHRY and SYGVKD. This CDR3 contains 13 residues. The CDR3 spells CAIRTTETYEQYF. The CDR3 DNA sequence: TGTGCCATCAGGACGACAGAGACCTACGAGCAGTACTTC.